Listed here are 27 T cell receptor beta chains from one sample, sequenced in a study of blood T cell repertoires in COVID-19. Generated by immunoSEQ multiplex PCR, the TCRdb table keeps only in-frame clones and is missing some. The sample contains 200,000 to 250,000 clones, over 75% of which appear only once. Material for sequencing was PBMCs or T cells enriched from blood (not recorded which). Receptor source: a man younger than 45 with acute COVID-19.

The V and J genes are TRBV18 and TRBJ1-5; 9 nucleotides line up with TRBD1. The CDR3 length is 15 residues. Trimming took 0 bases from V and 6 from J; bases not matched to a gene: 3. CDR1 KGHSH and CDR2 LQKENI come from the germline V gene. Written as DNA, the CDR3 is TGTGCCAGCTCACCACCGGGACAGGGCGGTCAGCCCCAGCATTTT. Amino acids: CASSPPGQGGQPQHF.

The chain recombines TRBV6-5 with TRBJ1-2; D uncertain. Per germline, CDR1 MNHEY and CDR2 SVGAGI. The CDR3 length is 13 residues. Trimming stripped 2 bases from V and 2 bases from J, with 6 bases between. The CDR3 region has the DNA TGTGCCAGCAGTTACAGAGAAAACTATGGCTACACCTTC. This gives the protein CASSYRENYGYTF.

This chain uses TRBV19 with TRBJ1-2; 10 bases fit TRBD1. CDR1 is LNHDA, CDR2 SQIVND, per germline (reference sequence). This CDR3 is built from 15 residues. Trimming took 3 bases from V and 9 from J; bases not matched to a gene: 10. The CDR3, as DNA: TGTGCCAGTAGTATTCGAGGACAGGGGGTTTGGCGCTACACCTTC. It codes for CASSIRGQGVWRYTF.

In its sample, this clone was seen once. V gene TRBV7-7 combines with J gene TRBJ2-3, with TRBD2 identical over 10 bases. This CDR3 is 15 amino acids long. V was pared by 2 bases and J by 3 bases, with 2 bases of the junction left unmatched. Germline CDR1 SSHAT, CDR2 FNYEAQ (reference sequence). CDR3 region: CASSLTSGVTDTQYF. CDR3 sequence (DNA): TGTGCCAGCAGCTTAACTAGCGGGGTGACAGATACGCAGTATTTT.

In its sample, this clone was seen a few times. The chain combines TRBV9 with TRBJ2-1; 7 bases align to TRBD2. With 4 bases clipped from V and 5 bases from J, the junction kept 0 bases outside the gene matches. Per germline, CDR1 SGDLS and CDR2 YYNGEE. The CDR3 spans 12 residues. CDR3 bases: TGTGCCAGCAGCCGGGGGGACAATGAGCAGTTCTTC. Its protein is CASSRGDNEQFF.

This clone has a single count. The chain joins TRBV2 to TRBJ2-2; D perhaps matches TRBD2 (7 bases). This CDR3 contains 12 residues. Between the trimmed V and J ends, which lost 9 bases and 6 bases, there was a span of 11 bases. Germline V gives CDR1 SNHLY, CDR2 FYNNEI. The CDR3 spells CARGGEAGELFF. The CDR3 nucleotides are TGTGCCAGAGGGGGGGAGGCCGGGGAGCTGTTTTTT.

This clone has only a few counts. CDR3 sequence: CASSQGLGGAVYGYTF. CDR3 nucleotide sequence: TGCGCCAGCAGCCAAGGTCTGGGGGGGGCAGTCTATGGCTACACCTTC. The gene calls are TRBV4-1 and TRBJ1-2, with TRBD1 as a possible D gene (6 bases). V gave up 1 base and J gave up 4 bases, with 16 bases separating them. This CDR3 is built from 16 residues. Germline V gives CDR1 MGHRA, CDR2 YSYEKL.

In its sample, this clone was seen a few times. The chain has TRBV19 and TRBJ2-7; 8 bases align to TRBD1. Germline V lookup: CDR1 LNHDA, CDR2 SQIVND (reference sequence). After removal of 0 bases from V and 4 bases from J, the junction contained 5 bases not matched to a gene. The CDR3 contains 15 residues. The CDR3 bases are TGTGCCAGTAGTATAGAGGCGCAGGGGGCTTACGAGCAGTACTTC. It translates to CASSIEAQGAYEQYF.

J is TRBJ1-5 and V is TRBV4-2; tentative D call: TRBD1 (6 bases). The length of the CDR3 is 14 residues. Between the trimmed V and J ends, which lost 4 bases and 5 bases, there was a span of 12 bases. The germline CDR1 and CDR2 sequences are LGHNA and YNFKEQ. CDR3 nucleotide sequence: TGTGCCAGCAGCCCCGACAGGAGCGATCAGCCCCAGCATTTT. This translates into CASSPDRSDQPQHF.

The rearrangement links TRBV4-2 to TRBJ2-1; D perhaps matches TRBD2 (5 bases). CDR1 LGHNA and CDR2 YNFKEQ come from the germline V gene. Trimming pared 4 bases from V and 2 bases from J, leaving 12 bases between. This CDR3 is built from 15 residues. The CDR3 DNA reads TGTGCCAGCAGCCCAGGACTGTCAACCTACAATGAGCAGTTCTTC. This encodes CASSPGLSTYNEQFF.

The CDR3 DNA reads TGTGCCAGCAGCCCATATTCGGAGGGGGCTAGCTATGGCTACACCTTC. This encodes CASSPYSEGASYGYTF. The rearrangement links TRBV7-9 to TRBJ1-2, with 7 bases matching TRBD1. V gave up 5 bases and J gave up 4 bases; unmatched junction bases: 13. Germline V gene data show CDR1 as SEHNR and CDR2 as FQNEAQ (reference sequence). The CDR3 length is 16 residues. Full variable domain (rest looked up from reference TRBV7-9 and TRBJ1-2): DTGVSQNPRHKITKRGQNVTFRCDPISEHNRLYWYRQTLGQGPEFLTYFQNEAQLEKSRLLSDRFSAERPKGSFSTLEIQRTEQGDSAMYLCASSPYSEGASYGYTFGSGTRLTVV.

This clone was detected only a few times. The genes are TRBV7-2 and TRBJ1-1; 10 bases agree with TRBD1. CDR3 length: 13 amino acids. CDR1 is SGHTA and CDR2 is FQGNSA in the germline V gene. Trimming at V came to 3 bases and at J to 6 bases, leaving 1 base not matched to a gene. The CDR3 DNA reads TGTGCCAGCAGCTTGGGACAGGGGCCTGAAGCTTTCTTT. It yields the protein CASSLGQGPEAFF.

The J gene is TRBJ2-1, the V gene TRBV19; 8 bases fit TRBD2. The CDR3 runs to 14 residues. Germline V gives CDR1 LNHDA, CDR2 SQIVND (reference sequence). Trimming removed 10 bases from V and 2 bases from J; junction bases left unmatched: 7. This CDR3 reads CATNGGAAYNEQFF. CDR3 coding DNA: TGTGCCACCAACGGGGGGGCGGCCTACAATGAGCAGTTCTTC.

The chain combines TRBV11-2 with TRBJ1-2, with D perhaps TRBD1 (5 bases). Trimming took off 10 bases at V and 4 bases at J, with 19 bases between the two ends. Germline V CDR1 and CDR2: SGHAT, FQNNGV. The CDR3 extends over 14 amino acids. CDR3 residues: CATSFGGVGYGYTF. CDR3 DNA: TGTGCCACCTCATTTGGGGGGGTCGGCTATGGCTACACCTTC. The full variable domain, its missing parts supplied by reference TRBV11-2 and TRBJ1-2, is EAGVAQSPRYKIIEKRQSVAFWCNPISGHATLYWYQQILGQGPKLLIQFQNNGVVDDSQLPKDRFSAERLKGVDSTLKIQPAKLEDSAVYLCATSFGGVGYGYTFGSGTRLTVV.

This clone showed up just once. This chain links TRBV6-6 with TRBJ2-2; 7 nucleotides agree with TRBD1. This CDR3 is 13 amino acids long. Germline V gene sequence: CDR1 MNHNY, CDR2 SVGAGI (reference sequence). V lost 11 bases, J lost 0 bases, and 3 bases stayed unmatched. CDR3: CAAGTANTGELFF. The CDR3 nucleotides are TGTGCCGCCGGGACAGCGAACACCGGGGAGCTGTTTTTT.

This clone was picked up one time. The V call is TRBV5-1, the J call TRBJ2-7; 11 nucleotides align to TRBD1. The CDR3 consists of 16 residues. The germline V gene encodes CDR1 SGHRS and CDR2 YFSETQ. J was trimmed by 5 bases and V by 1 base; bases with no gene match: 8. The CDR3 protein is CASSLNFGQGANEQYF. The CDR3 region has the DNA TGCGCCAGCAGCTTGAATTTTGGACAGGGGGCAAACGAGCAGTACTTC.

In DNA, the CDR3 is TGTGCCAGCTCACCAGAAGGACAGAGCTACACCTTC. Its protein is CASSPEGQSYTF. The chain combines TRBV18 with TRBJ1-2, with D tentatively TRBD1 (6 bases). Germline V lookup: CDR1 KGHSH, CDR2 LQKENI. Trimming removed 2 bases from V and 9 bases from J, with 10 bases in between. The CDR3 loop spans 12 amino acids.

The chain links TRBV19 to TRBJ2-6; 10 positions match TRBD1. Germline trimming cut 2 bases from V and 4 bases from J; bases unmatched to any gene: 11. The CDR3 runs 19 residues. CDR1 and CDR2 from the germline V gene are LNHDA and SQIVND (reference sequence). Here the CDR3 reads CASSIWDRGEFGGANVLTF. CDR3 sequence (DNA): TGTGCCAGTAGTATATGGGACAGGGGAGAGTTTGGAGGGGCCAACGTCCTGACTTTC.

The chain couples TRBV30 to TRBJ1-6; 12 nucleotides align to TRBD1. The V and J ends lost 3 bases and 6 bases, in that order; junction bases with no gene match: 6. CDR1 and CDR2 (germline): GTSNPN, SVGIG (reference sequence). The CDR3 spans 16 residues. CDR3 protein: CAWSPGTGGRNSPLHF. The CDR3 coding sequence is TGTGCCTGGAGCCCAGGGACAGGGGGCCGTAATTCACCCCTCCACTTT.

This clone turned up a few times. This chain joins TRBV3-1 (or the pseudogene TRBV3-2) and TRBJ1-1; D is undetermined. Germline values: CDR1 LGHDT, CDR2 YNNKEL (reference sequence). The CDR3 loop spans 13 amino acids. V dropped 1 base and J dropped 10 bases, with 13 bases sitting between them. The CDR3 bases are TGTGCCAGCAGCCAAGGGCCGGGATTAGTAGCTTTCTTT. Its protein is CASSQGPGLVAFF.

DNA for the CDR3: TGTGCCAGCAGCCACACCCCTGGGGCAGGGGATGGCTACACCTTC. Protein: CASSHTPGAGDGYTF. The chain has TRBV13 and TRBJ1-2; the D gene is possibly TRBD1 (6 bases). CDR3 length: 15 amino acids. The V gene lost 5 bases and the J gene lost 6 bases, with 19 bases spanning the gap. CDR1 is PRHDT, CDR2 FYEKMQ, per germline (reference sequence). Looking up the rest from reference TRBV13 and TRBJ1-2 gives the full variable domain: AAGVIQSPRHLIKEKRETATLKCYPIPRHDTVYWYQQGPGQDPQFLISFYEKMQSDKGSIPDRFSAQQFSDYHSELNMSSLELGDSALYFCASSHTPGAGDGYTFGSGTRLTVV.

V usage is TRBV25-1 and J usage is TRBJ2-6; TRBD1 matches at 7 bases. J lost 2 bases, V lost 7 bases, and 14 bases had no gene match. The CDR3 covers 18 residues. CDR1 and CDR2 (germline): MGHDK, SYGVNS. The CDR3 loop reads CASIVRDSIYTGANVLTF. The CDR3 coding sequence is TGTGCCAGCATTGTTCGGGACAGTATCTATACTGGGGCCAACGTCCTGACTTTC.

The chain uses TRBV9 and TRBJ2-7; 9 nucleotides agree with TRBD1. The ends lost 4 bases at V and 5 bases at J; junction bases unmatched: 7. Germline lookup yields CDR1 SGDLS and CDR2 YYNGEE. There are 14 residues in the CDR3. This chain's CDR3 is CASSPSGTGHEQYF. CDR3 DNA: TGTGCCAGCAGCCCCAGCGGGACAGGGCACGAGCAGTACTTC.

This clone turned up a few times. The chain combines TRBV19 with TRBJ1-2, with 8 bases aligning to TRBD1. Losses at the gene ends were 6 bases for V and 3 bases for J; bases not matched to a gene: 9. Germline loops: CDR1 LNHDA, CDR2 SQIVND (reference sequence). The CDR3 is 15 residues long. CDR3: CASRPLDRVDYGYTF. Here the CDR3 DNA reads TGTGCCAGTAGGCCCTTGGACAGGGTCGACTATGGCTACACCTTC.

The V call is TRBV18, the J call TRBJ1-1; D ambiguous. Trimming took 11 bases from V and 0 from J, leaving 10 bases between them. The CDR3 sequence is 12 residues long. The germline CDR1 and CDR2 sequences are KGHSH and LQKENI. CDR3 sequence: CASSRMNTEAFF. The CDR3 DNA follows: TGTGCCTCATCGCGGATGAACACTGAAGCTTTCTTT.

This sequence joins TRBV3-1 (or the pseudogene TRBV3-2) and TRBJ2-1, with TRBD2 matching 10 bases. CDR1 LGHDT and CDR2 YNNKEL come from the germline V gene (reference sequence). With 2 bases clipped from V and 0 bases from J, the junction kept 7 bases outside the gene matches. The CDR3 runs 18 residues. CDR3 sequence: CASSQRSGGLSSYNEQFF. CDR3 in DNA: TGTGCCAGCAGCCAACGTAGCGGGGGGCTCAGCTCCTACAATGAGCAGTTCTTC.

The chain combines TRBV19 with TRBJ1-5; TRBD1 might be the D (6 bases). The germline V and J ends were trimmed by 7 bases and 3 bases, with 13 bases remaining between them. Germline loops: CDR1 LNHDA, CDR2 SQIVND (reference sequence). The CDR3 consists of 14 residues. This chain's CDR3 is CASKIGQNNQPQHF. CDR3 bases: TGTGCCAGTAAGATCGGACAGAACAATCAGCCCCAGCATTTT.